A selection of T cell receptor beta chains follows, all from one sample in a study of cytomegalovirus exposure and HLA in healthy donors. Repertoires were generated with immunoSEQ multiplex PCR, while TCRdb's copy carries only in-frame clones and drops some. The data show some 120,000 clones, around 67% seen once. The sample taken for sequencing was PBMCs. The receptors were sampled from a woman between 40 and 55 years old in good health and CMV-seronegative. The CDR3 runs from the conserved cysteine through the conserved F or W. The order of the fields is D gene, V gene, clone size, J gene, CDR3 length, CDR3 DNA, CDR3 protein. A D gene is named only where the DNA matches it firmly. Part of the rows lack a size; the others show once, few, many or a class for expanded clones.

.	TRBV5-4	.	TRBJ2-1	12	TGTGCCAGCAGCTTAGGGGGGAGGGCCTTGTTCTTC	CASSLGGRALFF
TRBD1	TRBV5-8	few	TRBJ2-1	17	TGTGCCAGCAGCTTGGCCCTAGGGACAGGGGTTCACAATGAGCAGTTCTTC	CASSLALGTGVHNEQFF
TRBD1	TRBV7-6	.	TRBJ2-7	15	TGTGCCAGCAGCTTAGGGGGCGACAGGGCCTACGAGCAGTACTTC	CASSLGGDRAYEQYF
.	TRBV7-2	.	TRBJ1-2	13	TGTGCCAGCAGCGTAGGGACTGATTATGGCTACACCTTC	CASSVGTDYGYTF
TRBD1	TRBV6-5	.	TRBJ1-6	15	TGTGCCAGCAGTTATTCGGGACAGGGTAATTCACCCCTCCACTTT	CASSYSGQGNSPLHF
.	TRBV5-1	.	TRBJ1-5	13	TGCGCCAGCAGCGTTGAGGGCGGCGGGGCCCAGCATTTT	CASSVEGGGAQHF
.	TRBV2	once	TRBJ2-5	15	TGTGCCAGCAGTGACCTGGCCCAGGGCCAAGAGACCCAGTACTTC	CASSDLAQGQETQYF
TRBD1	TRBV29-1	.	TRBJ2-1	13	TGCAGCGTTTTGATGGGACAGCGCCTCGGGCAGTTCTTC	CSVLMGQRLGQFF
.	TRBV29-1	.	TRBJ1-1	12	TGCAGCGGAGTAACAGGGAACACTGAAGCTTTCTTT	CSGVTGNTEAFF
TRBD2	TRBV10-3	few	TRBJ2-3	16	TGTGCCATCAGTGAGTTGCAGCGGGAGGGCACAGATACGCAGTATTTT	CAISELQREGTDTQYF
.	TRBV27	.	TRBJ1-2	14	TGTGCCAGCAGTTTTCGAGGGGAGGTCTATGGCTACACCTTC	CASSFRGEVYGYTF
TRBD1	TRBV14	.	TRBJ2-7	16	TGTGCCAGCAGCCAAGCCGTGGACAGGACCTCCTACGAGCAGTACTTC	CASSQAVDRTSYEQYF
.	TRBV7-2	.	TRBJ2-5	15	TGTGCCAGCAGCTTCGTCGCGGGCGCCCAAGAGACCCAGTACTTC	CASSFVAGAQETQYF
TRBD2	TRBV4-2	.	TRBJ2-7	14	TGTGCCAGCAGCCCCAGCGGGGGCCGGGGCGAGCAGTACTTC	CASSPSGGRGEQYF
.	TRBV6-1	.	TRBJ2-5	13	TGTGCCAGCAATCTTAGCGGACAAGAGACCCAGTACTTC	CASNLSGQETQYF
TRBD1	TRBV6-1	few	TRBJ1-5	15	TGTGCCAGCCAAACGGGAGGGACAGGCAATCAGCCCCAGCATTTT	CASQTGGTGNQPQHF
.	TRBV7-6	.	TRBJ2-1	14	TGTGCCAGCAGCTTAGTTACTACGGTAAATGAGCAGTTCTTC	CASSLVTTVNEQFF
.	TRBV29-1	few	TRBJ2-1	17	TGCAGCGTTGAAGGATCCACTAGGATGTCAACTTACAATGAGCAGTTCTTC	CSVEGSTRMSTYNEQFF
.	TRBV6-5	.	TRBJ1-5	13	TGTGCCAGCAGTTACAAGGCAGGGGATGCCCAGCATTTT	CASSYKAGDAQHF
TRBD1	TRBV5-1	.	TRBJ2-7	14	TGCGCCAGCAGCCCGGACAGGGGTTACTACGAGCAGTACTTC	CASSPDRGYYEQYF
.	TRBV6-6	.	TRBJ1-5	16	TGTACCAGCAACTCCCCCGCGGGCAGCCTGGATCAGCCCCAGCATTTT	CTSNSPAGSLDQPQHF
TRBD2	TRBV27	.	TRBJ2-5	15	TGTGCCAGCAGTTTAGGGACTAGCGTATGGGAGACCCAGTACTTC	CASSLGTSVWETQYF
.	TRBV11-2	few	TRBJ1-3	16	TGTGCCAGCAGCTTTTTCCCCAGAGGAACTGGAAACACCATATATTTT	CASSFFPRGTGNTIYF
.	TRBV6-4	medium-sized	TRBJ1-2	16	TGTGCCAGCAGTGGAGGGCCAGAGACCACTATGGTAGACTACACCTTC	CASSGGPETTMVDYTF
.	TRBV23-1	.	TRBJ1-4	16	TGCGCCAGCAGTCCACTCAGGGGAGCCTCGAATGAAAAACTGTTTTTT	CASSPLRGASNEKLFF
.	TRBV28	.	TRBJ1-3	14	TGTGCCAGCAGTGGGGGCTGGGTTCAAAACACCATATATTTT	CASSGGWVQNTIYF
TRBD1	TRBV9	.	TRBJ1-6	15	TGTGCCAGCAGCGTAGGGACAGGGGGGAGCTCACCCCTCCACTTT	CASSVGTGGSSPLHF
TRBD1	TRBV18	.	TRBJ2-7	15	TGTGCCAGCTCACCACCGGGACAGGGGCGCTACGAGCAGTACTTC	CASSPPGQGRYEQYF
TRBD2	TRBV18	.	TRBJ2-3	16	TGTGCCAGCTCGTCCCCTCTAGCGGGGGGGCCGGATACGCAGTATTTT	CASSSPLAGGPDTQYF
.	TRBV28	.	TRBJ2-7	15	TGTGCCAGCAGTTTATGGCGGTCCCCAACCTACGAGCAGTACTTC	CASSLWRSPTYEQYF
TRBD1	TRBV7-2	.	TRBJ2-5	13	TGTGCCAGCAGCCGCGACAGGGAAGAGACCCAGTACTTC	CASSRDREETQYF
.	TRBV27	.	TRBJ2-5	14	TGTGCCAGCAGTTTCATAGCCCACGCGGAGACCCAGTACTTC	CASSFIAHAETQYF
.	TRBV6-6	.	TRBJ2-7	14	TGTGCCAGCAGTGCCCAGACAGGATCCTACGAGCAGTACTTC	CASSAQTGSYEQYF
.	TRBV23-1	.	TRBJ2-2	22	TGCGCCAGCAGTCAATCCCCAAGAGGATTTTTACCCTTTTACGCGAACACCGGGGAGCTGTTTTTT	CASSQSPRGFLPFYANTGELFF
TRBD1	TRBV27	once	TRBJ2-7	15	TGTGCCAGCAGTCCGTCCAGACAGGGGCCCTTTGAGCAGTACTTC	CASSPSRQGPFEQYF
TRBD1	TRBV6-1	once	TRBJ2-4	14	TGTGCCAGCACTCCGACAGGGGGCGAAAACATTCAGTACTTC	CASTPTGGENIQYF
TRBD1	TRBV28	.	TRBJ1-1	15	TGTGCCAGCAGTCCAGGGGGGAGCCTGAACACTGAAGCTTTCTTT	CASSPGGSLNTEAFF